This record looks at one T cell receptor (beta chain) sequence and its context. Its antigen remains unknown. The entry originates in a study of T cell repertoires in cytomegalovirus infection. For the study at large: Carrying CMV and the relevant HLA type showed in public TCR beta signatures. Study-level results: HLA-C-restricted CMV-specific TCR beta clonotypes were dominant in the ex vivo response. Accumulated public TCR beta family frequency recognized individuals carrying CMV together with the relevant HLA.

TCRdb used MiXCR to reprocess the reads, holding one entry per CDR3 protein. The data show about 830,000 distinct CDR3 sequences, approximately 29% seen once. This sequence was found in a human donor in good health (CMV status not recorded). Some clones in this sample may be carry-over from other donors' samples. Sequenced here: cultured CD8+ T cells from PBMCs, sampled from culture after CMV antigen stimulation.

CDR3: CASSQGQGLTNYGYTF. The CDR3 region has the DNA TGCGCCAGCAGCCAAGGACAGGGCCTAACTAACTATGGCTACACCTTC. The gene calls are TRBV4-1 and TRBJ1-2, with 7 bases fitting TRBD1. The CDR3 loop spans 16 amino acids. J lost 0 bases, V lost 1 base, and 5 bases had no gene match. Germline-derived CDR1 and CDR2 are MGHRA and YSYEKL.